One sample yielded the 4 T cell receptor beta chains listed below, sequenced in a study of identical twins. TCRdb re-derived calls from the 5' RACE reads in MiXCR, one entry per CDR3 protein. This sample has just under 650,000 distinct CDR3 sequences, with 7% to 7.5% found just once. These sequences were also reported in another study, on yellow fever vaccine responses in identical twins.

Sequencing input: PBMCs. The receptors were gathered from a woman aged 18-29 years in good health.

A few counts support this clonotype. J is TRBJ1-3 and V is TRBV29-1, with D possibly matching TRBD1 (5 bases). CDR3 length: 13 amino acids. The V end was cut by 4 bases, the J end by 0 bases, with 7 bases between. CDR1 SQVTM and CDR2 ANQGSEA come from the germline V gene. As DNA, the CDR3 is TGCAGCGTTGTGGACACCTCTGGAAACACCATATATTTT. This gives the protein CSVVDTSGNTIYF. The full variable domain, its missing parts supplied by reference TRBV29-1 and TRBJ1-3, is SAVISQKPSRDICQRGTSLTIQCQVDSQVTMMFWYRQQPGQSLTLIATANQGSEATYESGFVIDKFPISRPNLTFSTLTVSNMSPEDSSIYLCSVVDTSGNTIYFGEGSWLTVV.

This clonotype was counted ten times or more. The junction does not match germline at one end; this may be a read error. The CDR3 reads CSLDSVTDTQYF. CDR3 in DNA: TGCAGCCTTGATAGCGTTACAGATACGCAGTATTTT. The chain employs TRBV29-1 and TRBJ2-3, with D perhaps matching TRBD2 (5 bases). The germline V gene encodes CDR1 SQVTM and CDR2 ANQGSEA. The CDR3 length is 12 residues.

This clonotype was counted a few times. The CDR3 DNA sequence: TGTGCCAGCAGCCCGGGGACTAGCGATCGCGAGCAGTACTTC. This encodes CASSPGTSDREQYF. The J gene is TRBJ2-7, the V gene TRBV3-1, with TRBD2 matching over 10 bases. This CDR3 comprises 14 residues. The V segment lost 4 bases and the J segment 6 bases; nucleotides outside the gene matches: 6. Germline V lookup: CDR1 LGHDT, CDR2 YNNKEL (reference sequence).

This clonotype has a handful of counts. The V and J genes are TRBV6-1 and TRBJ2-7; no definite D call. V shed 5 bases and J shed 2 bases, with 13 bases lying between them. The CDR3 consists of 14 residues. Germline CDR1 reads MNHNS; CDR2 reads SASEGT. CDR3 sequence reads: CASSQTATAYEQYF. CDR3 coding DNA: TGTGCCAGCAGTCAGACGGCGACGGCCTACGAGCAGTACTTC.